Below, 22 T cell receptor beta chains from the same sample are listed, as sequenced in a study of neurological immune-mediated disorders. In TCRdb, the 5' RACE reads were re-called with MiXCR into one record per CDR3 protein. The top ten hold less than 2% of the sample, which has tens of thousands of distinct CDR3 sequences, about 3.5% seen once. Sequenced input: PBMCs. These receptors were taken from a man aged 25-45 years with multiple sclerosis.

This clonotype was seen repeatedly, ten times or more. The V and J genes are TRBV27 and TRBJ1-1; D might be TRBD1 (6 bases). The germline V and J ends were trimmed by 2 bases and 1 base, with 11 bases remaining between them. Germline lookup yields CDR1 MNHEY and CDR2 SMNVEV (reference sequence). There are 15 residues in the CDR3. The CDR3, as DNA: TGTGCCAGCAGTTTAACAGGGATAAGGAACACTGAAGCTTTCTTT. It encodes CASSLTGIRNTEAFF.

This clonotype was counted many times. This chain links TRBV12-3 or TRBV12-4 with TRBJ2-7; D gene ambiguous. The CDR3 extends over 10 amino acids. V lost 9 bases and J lost 7, with 10 bases in between. CDR3 amino acids: CARGHWEQYF. CDR3 nucleotides: TGTGCCAGGGGTCATTGGGAGCAGTACTTC.

This clonotype has at least ten counts. J is TRBJ2-7 and V is TRBV6-5; 8 bases line up with TRBD2. The CDR3 is 14 residues long. The germline gives CDR1 MNHEY, CDR2 SVGAGI. V was pared by 2 bases and J by 4 bases, with 4 bases of the junction left unmatched. The DNA for the CDR3 is TGTGCCAGCAGTTACGGGACTAGAGGATACGAGCAGTACTTC. Translation: CASSYGTRGYEQYF.

This clonotype was detected many times. This chain connects TRBV15 to TRBJ1-5, with D tentatively TRBD1 (5 bases). V was shortened by 0 bases and J by 8 bases, with 14 bases between the two germline ends. The V gene's germline CDR1 is LNHNV and CDR2 YYDKDF (reference sequence). This CDR3 contains 15 residues. This CDR3 is CATSRETMGVEPQHF. The CDR3 DNA is TGTGCCACCAGCAGAGAGACGATGGGGGTTGAGCCCCAGCATTTT. Supplemented by reference TRBV15 and TRBJ1-5, the full variable domain reads DAMVIQNPRYQVTQFGKPVTLSCSQTLNHNVMYWYQQKSSQAPKLLFHYYDKDFNNEADTPDNFQSRRPNTSFCFLDIRSPGLGDTAMYLCATSRETMGVEPQHFGDGTRLSIL.

The sample holds many counts of this clonotype. The rearrangement uses TRBV6-6 and TRBJ1-2; 10 nucleotides match TRBD1. V shed 4 bases and J 6 bases; nucleotides not matched to a gene: 2. The CDR3 length is 13 residues. CDR1 and CDR2 from the germline V gene are MNHNY and SVGAGI (reference sequence). CDR3 region: CASSLTGGNGYTF. DNA of the CDR3: TGTGCCAGCAGTTTGACAGGGGGCAATGGCTACACCTTC.

This clonotype was recorded at least ten times. The J gene is TRBJ2-3, the V gene TRBV7-8, with unresolved D. The CDR3 has 13 residues. The V end lost 0 bases, the J end lost 5 bases, and 6 bases lay between the germline ends. The germline V gene has CDR1 SGHVS and CDR2 FQNEAQ. CDR3 nucleotide sequence: TGTGCCAGCAGCTTAGCGATGGGAGATACGCAGTATTTT. Protein sequence: CASSLAMGDTQYF. Variable domain in full (rest from reference TRBV7-8 and TRBJ2-3): GAGVSQSPRYKVAKRGQDVALRCDPISGHVSLFWYQQALGQGPEFLTYFQNEAQLDKSGLPSDRFFAERPEGSVSTLKIQRTQQEDSAVYLCASSLAMGDTQYFGPGTRLTVL.

This clonotype showed up many times. The chain carries TRBV20-1 and TRBJ2-1; D ambiguous. CDR1 and CDR2 (germline): DFQATT, SNEGSKA (reference sequence). The CDR3 is 10 amino acids. The V gene lost 1 base and the J gene lost 9 bases, with 4 bases spanning the gap. The CDR3, as DNA: TGCAGTGCTAGAGGGGCTGAGCAGTTCTTC. Protein sequence: CSARGAEQFF.

Many counts were recorded for this clonotype. This CDR3 is CASSLSGGAHEQFF. CDR3 bases: TGTGCCAGCAGCTTATCAGGCGGAGCTCATGAGCAGTTCTTC. The chain recombines TRBV7-8 with TRBJ2-1; no reliable D call. The CDR3 is made up of 14 amino acids. From germline, CDR1 is SGHVS and CDR2 FQNEAQ. The ends were cut back, 2 bases at V and 8 bases at J, with 13 bases in the middle.

This clonotype has a count of ten or more. The CDR3 region has the DNA TGTGCTAGTGGTCCCGGGACAGGGGAGTACGAGCAGTACTTC. It encodes CASGPGTGEYEQYF. V and J are TRBV12-5 and TRBJ2-7; TRBD1 matches 10 bases. This CDR3 has 14 residues. Per germline, CDR1 LGHNT and CDR2 FRNRAP. Trimming removed 5 bases from V and 4 bases from J; junction bases left unmatched: 5.

This clonotype was recorded at least ten times. V gene TRBV11-2 combines with J gene TRBJ2-1, with TRBD1 matching over 7 bases. CDR1 is SGHAT and CDR2 is FQNNGV in the germline V gene. CDR3 size: 16 residues. Trimming at V came to 1 base and at J to 5 bases, leaving 8 bases not matched to a gene. CDR3 DNA sequence: TGTGCCAGCAGCTTAGGGGACCGGGACAGCCACAATGAGCAGTTCTTC. It specifies CASSLGDRDSHNEQFF.

This clonotype has ten or more counts. The chain has TRBV5-1 and TRBJ2-1, with TRBD2 identical over 13 bases. CDR1 and CDR2 from the germline V gene are SGHRS and YFSETQ. Germline trimming cut 3 bases from V and 7 bases from J; bases unmatched to any gene: 4. The CDR3 is 15 amino acids. The CDR3 loop is CASSSWTSGGNEQFF. The CDR3 nucleotides are TGCGCCAGCAGCTCCTGGACTAGCGGGGGTAATGAGCAGTTCTTC.

This clonotype was recorded many times. This chain uses TRBV20-1 with TRBJ1-1, with D perhaps matching TRBD1 (6 bases). V lost 3 bases and J 1 base, leaving 12 bases between the germline ends. Germline loops: CDR1 DFQATT, CDR2 SNEGSKA (reference sequence). The CDR3 sequence is 14 residues long. The DNA for the CDR3 is TGCAGTGCTAGGGTCCGGGGGCAGAACACTGAAGCTTTCTTT. It translates to CSARVRGQNTEAFF.

This clonotype was detected many times. The J gene is TRBJ1-5, the V gene TRBV3-1; D perhaps matches TRBD1 (5 bases). The length of the CDR3 is 16 residues. V was cut by 0 bases and J by 4 bases, with 13 bases left in between. Germline-derived CDR1 and CDR2 are LGHDT and YNNKEL (reference sequence). The CDR3 DNA reads TGTGCCAGCAGCCAAGACTGGCAGGGAGCGAATCAGCCCCAGCATTTT. It is translated as CASSQDWQGANQPQHF.

This clonotype appeared many times. The chain combines TRBV20-1 with TRBJ2-1; D call uncertain. Germline V gene lookup returns CDR1 DFQATT and CDR2 SNEGSKA (reference sequence). V was clipped by 6 bases and J by 6 bases, with 15 bases between them. The CDR3 has 13 amino acids. CDR3 residues: CSAASDVLNEQFF. CDR3 DNA sequence: TGCAGTGCAGCTAGTGACGTTCTCAATGAGCAGTTCTTC.

This clonotype has a count of ten or more. This rearrangement joins TRBV20-1 to TRBJ2-1; possibly TRBD2 for D (5 bases). The germline V gene has CDR1 DFQATT and CDR2 SNEGSKA (reference sequence). Trimming left V 3 bases short and J 6 bases short, with 12 bases between. This CDR3 region has 13 residues. This CDR3 reads CSASPGLFNEQFF. The CDR3 bases are TGCAGTGCTAGCCCAGGACTCTTCAATGAGCAGTTCTTC.

This clonotype was recorded at least ten times. The gene calls are TRBV5-1 and TRBJ2-6; D unclear. Trimming pared 3 bases from V and 2 bases from J, leaving 12 bases between. The CDR3 loop spans 16 amino acids. Germline V gene sequence: CDR1 SGHRS, CDR2 YFSETQ. The CDR3 region has the DNA TGCGCCAGCAGCTGGACCGTACCCACTGGGGCCAACGTCCTGACTTTC. Protein: CASSWTVPTGANVLTF.

In its sample, this clonotype was seen many times. This sequence joins TRBV7-3 and TRBJ2-1; 10 bases are a match to TRBD2. This CDR3 comprises 17 residues. The trim removed 0 bases at V and 8 bases at J, leaving 10 bases unmatched. CDR1 and CDR2 from the germline V gene are SGHTA and FQGTGA. The CDR3: CASSLTFSGRAGDEQFF. The CDR3 nucleotides read TGTGCCAGCAGCTTAACGTTCAGCGGGAGGGCTGGAGATGAGCAGTTCTTC.

This clonotype was picked up a small number of times. This clone may be a read error of a much larger clone one base away. The chain joins TRBV20-1 to TRBJ2-7; D gene unclear. The CDR3 runs 13 residues. Germline lookup yields CDR1 DFQATT and CDR2 SNEGSKA (reference sequence). Trimming left V 6 bases short and J 2 bases short, with 14 bases between. The CDR3 protein is CSARPEGTYEQYF. CDR3 DNA: TGCAGTGCCCGTCCTGAAGGAACCTACGAGCAGTACTTC.

This clonotype has a count of ten or more. The V gene is TRBV15, the J gene TRBJ1-2, with D tentatively TRBD1 (5 bases). The CDR3 is 14 amino acids. The V gene lost 3 bases and the J gene lost 4 bases, with 12 bases spanning the gap. In germline, CDR1 is LNHNV, CDR2 YYDKDF (reference sequence). CDR3 in amino acids: CATSRGGDFYGYTF. The CDR3 nucleotides are TGTGCCACCAGCAGGGGGGGGGACTTCTATGGCTACACCTTC.

Many counts were recorded for this clonotype. This rearrangement joins TRBV20-1 to TRBJ2-7; D is undetermined. Trimming stripped 5 bases from V and 2 bases from J, with 22 bases between. Looked up from germline, CDR1 is DFQATT and CDR2 is SNEGSKA (reference sequence). This CDR3 has 16 residues. CDR3 nucleotides: TGCAGTGCTGTAACCGTGAAGCAGACACTGACCTACGAGCAGTACTTC. Protein: CSAVTVKQTLTYEQYF.

This clonotype was counted ten times or more. The chain joins TRBV28 to TRBJ1-1; D is uncertain. V lost 6 bases and J 11 bases, leaving 13 bases between the germline ends. The CDR3 length is 11 residues. Per germline, CDR1 MDHEN and CDR2 SYDVKM. The CDR3 DNA sequence: TGTGCCAGCAGAACGGACGGGGAGGCTTTCTTT. Its protein is CASRTDGEAFF.

The sample holds many counts of this clonotype. The chain has TRBV3-1 and TRBJ2-5; possible D gene TRBD2, 5 bases. With 2 bases removed from V and 4 bases from J, the gap between germline ends came to 8 bases. Germline CDR1 is LGHDT and CDR2 is YNNKEL (reference sequence). This CDR3 is built from 13 residues. In nucleotides, the CDR3 is TGTGCCAGCAGCCAAATGGCGGGAGAGACCCAGTACTTC. Translated: CASSQMAGETQYF.